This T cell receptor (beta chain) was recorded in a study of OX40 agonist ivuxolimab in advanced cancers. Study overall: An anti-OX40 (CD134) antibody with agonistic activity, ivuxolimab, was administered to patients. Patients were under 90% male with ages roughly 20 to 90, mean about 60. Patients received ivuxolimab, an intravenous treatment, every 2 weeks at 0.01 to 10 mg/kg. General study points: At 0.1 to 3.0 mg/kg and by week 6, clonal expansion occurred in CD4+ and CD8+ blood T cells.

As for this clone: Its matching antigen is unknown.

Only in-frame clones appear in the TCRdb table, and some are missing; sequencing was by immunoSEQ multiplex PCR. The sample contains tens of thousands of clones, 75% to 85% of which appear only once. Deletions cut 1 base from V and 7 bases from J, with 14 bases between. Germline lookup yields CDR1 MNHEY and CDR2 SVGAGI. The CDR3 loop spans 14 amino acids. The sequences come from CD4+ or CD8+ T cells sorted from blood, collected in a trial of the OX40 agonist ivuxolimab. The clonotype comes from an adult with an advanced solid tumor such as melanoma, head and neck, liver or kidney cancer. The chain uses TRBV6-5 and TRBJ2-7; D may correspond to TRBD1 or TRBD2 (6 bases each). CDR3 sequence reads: CASSYFPGASEQYF. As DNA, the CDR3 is TGTGCCAGCAGTTACTTCCCGGGGGCGAGTGAGCAGTACTTC.